This paragraph reports one T cell receptor (beta chain). TCRdb's copy holds only in-frame clones and misses some; the assay was immunoSEQ multiplex PCR. In the table there are around 74,000 clones, about 90% of which are singletons. Trimming stripped 7 bases from V and 7 bases from J, with 13 bases between. Looked up from germline, CDR1 is SGHAT and CDR2 is FQNNGV. This CDR3 has 13 residues. These data originate in a study of OX40 agonist ivuxolimab in advanced cancers. The clonotype was recovered from an adult with an advanced solid tumor such as melanoma, head and neck, liver or kidney cancer. The material was CD4+ or CD8+ T cells sorted from blood, obtained in a trial of the OX40 agonist ivuxolimab. This rearrangement joins TRBV11-2 to TRBJ1-4; D might be TRBD1 (5 bases). The DNA of the CDR3 is TGTGCCAGCACCCGAACAGGTTTTGAAAAACTGTTTTTT. Translating it yields CASTRTGFEKLFF.